This T cell receptor (beta chain) was observed in a study of blood T cells in healthy people across ages. Study-level findings and limits: Diversity of TCR beta correlated strongly with naive T cell percentage. PBMCs went unsorted, and a conclusive naive versus antigen-experienced comparison was therefore prevented.

Germline-derived CDR1 and CDR2 are KGHSH and LQKENI. This CDR3 comprises 16 residues. V lost 6 bases and J 2 bases, leaving 20 bases between the germline ends. For this clonotype: The antigen is undetermined.

Through a sample-barcoded 5' primer and a J-beta primer mix, a second PCR was run for roughly 6 to 11 cycles. One entry per CDR3 protein, called by TCRdb with MiXCR from the 5' RACE reads. The sample yields 600,000 to 1,000,000 distinct CDR3 sequences, approximately 25% seen once. This sample also belongs to another study, concerning T cells of mothers and their children.

The source is a boy younger than 18 in good health. The genes are TRBV18 and TRBJ2-7; possibly TRBD1 or TRBD2 for D (5 bases each). Sequencing was carried out using blood. CDR3 bases: TGTGCCAGCTCCGCGTATAAGGGGAGTGGGACCTACGAGCAGTACTTC. This sequence encodes CASSAYKGSGTYEQYF. Complete variable domain (other parts from reference TRBV18 and TRBJ2-7): NAGVMQNPRHLVRRRGQEARLRCSPMKGHSHVYWYRQLPEEGLKFMVYLQKENIIDESGMPKERFSAEFPKEGPSILRIQQVVRGDSAAYFCASSAYKGSGTYEQYFGPGTRLTVT.